These T cell receptor beta chains were read from a single sample in a study of blood T cell repertoires in COVID-19. Only in-frame clones appear in the TCRdb table, and some are missing; sequencing was by immunoSEQ multiplex PCR. The sample records 200,000 to 250,000 clones, approximately 86% being singletons. Material for sequencing was peripheral blood. These receptor sequences come from a woman aged 80 or older with acute or convalescent COVID-19. The CDR3 runs from the conserved cysteine through the conserved F or W.

CDR3 protein	V gene
CASSFGQSNEKLFF	TRBV28
CASSRGQGDYGYTF	TRBV7-9
CASSRQVNEKLFF	TRBV6-4
CASSLEGAGGSSPLHF	TRBV7-8
CASSFEGASYNEQFF	TRBV5-1
CSVGLGTGQTGELFF	TRBV29-1
CASNSRAESEGTEAFF	TRBV27
CSVVVIQQGTGANVLTF	TRBV29-1
CASSLAAVRGRGGYTF	TRBV5-1
CASSVAGRVNEKLFF	TRBV9
CASSRSGGLGYGYTF	TRBV14
CASSLRQGGHEQYF	TRBV5-1
CASSQERDPSGANVLTF	TRBV3-1/TRBV3-2
CASSSDRFSSLHF	TRBV11-1
CASSGSSGVEQFF	TRBV12-3/TRBV12-4
CASSSPSGAYPDTQYF	TRBV7-9
CASSQFGRQETQYF	TRBV28
CASKRTTGGSGNTIYF	TRBV2
CASSRQGVPFQETQYF	TRBV5-6
CASSLDGAGTGNTIYF	TRBV5-1
CASSLDAGGVGQPQHF	TRBV7-2
CASSTGLQNTEAFF	TRBV5-1
CASSPRSWGDNEQFF	TRBV11-3
CASSSRGGRSDTQYF	TRBV11-2
CASSLAGGNTIYF	TRBV6-6
CASSPGLERNQPQHF	TRBV11-2
CASSVASGGAPHEQFF	TRBV9
CASKGNRGTDTQYF	TRBV7-2
CASSTGQGNPGYTF	TRBV7-9
CASGPNRGSSNQPQHF	TRBV7-3
CAGERSGRTEAFF	TRBV30
CASSSAGEHYGYTF	TRBV27
CASSQEGQGLGYTF	TRBV5-1
CATSPGQGATGELFF	TRBV10-3
CASSLMQGAFF	TRBV7-9
CASSPEGTGQFGDTQYF	TRBV5-1
CASSLSAGTEAFF	TRBV12-3/TRBV12-4
CASSLVAESQPQHF	TRBV5-1
CAISEQQGASYEQYF	TRBV10-3
CASSQAGGQETQYF	TRBV3-1/TRBV3-2
CASSQETALSPLHF	TRBV3-1/TRBV3-2
CASSRGPYEQYF	TRBV6-5